The clone carrying this T cell receptor beta chain was found many times. Its antigen is unidentified. This sample was taken from a study of CD8 T cells in ankylosing spondylitis. The study's findings and limits: Reported data indicate significant enrichment of disease-linked clones within matched ankylosing spondylitis synovial fluid. Certain motif variants had earlier been reported in reactive arthritis synovial fluid and blood. Characteristic of ankylosing spondylitis blood, it appeared, was a TCR beta motif comprising 7 to 9 highly homologous variants.

The TCR beta libraries were generated through quantitative 5'-RACE incorporating molecular barcodes. TCRdb used MiXCR to reprocess the 5' RACE reads, holding one entry per CDR3 protein. The repertoire holds about 220,000 distinct CDR3 sequences, roughly 6.6% seen once, with 12% to 15% in the top ten. The receptor's source is a male donor with ankylosing spondylitis. Material: blood, either unsorted or a sorted T cell fraction (not recorded which).

The CDR3 nucleotides read TGCGCCAGCAGCCCGACAGGGGCCATCAACTATGGCTACACCTTC. It translates to CASSPTGAINYGYTF. The gene calls are TRBV5-1 and TRBJ1-2, with 8 positions matching TRBD1. V lost 4 bases and J lost 2; bases outside the gene matches: 7. Germline V gene sequence: CDR1 SGHRS, CDR2 YFSETQ. This CDR3 is built from 15 residues.